This T cell receptor (beta chain) was captured in a study of cytomegalovirus exposure and HLA in healthy donors. Overall study context: From donors who were HLA-typed, an early data release held around 80 million unique TCRs.

Germline CDR1 reads SGHNT; CDR2 reads YENEEA. The CDR3 runs to 16 residues. The V end was cut by 5 bases, the J end by 2 bases, with 13 bases between. Details on this clone: Its antigen remains unknown.

Primers: 60 Vbeta forward and 13 Jbeta reverse. The method was immunoSEQ multiplex PCR; TCRdb's version includes in-frame clones alone and lacks a portion of them. This sample contains approximately 120,000 clones. General study points: Cytomegalovirus association was listed for under 200 TCR beta chains. An ancestry cluster, one associated with Asian ancestry, reportedly showed fewer N-insertions than the approximately 720-donor mean in a later analysis.

The V gene is TRBV11-3, the J gene TRBJ2-6; TRBD1 might be the D (6 bases). The origin of this receptor is a man aged 35-49 years in good health and CMV-seronegative. Sequenced material: PBMCs. The CDR3 reads CASSLGAGAGANVLTF. The CDR3 nucleotides read TGTGCCAGCAGCCTAGGGGCAGGGGCTGGGGCCAACGTCCTGACTTTC.